The 5 T cell receptor beta chains presented below share a single source sample, sequenced in a study of T cells in narcolepsy. The repertoire was sequenced with immunoSEQ multiplex PCR; TCRdb's copy has only in-frame clones and lacks some. Here the sample spans approximately 30,000 clones, about 80% being singletons. Sample: CD45RA- memory CD4+ T cells from PBMCs. These TCRs come from a human donor with narcolepsy.

V usage is TRBV7-9 and J usage is TRBJ1-3; possible D gene TRBD1, 5 bases. This CDR3 has 15 residues. Trimming removed 4 bases from V and 3 bases from J, with 13 bases in between. Germline CDR1 is SEHNR and CDR2 is FQNEAQ (reference sequence). The CDR3 region has the DNA TGTGCCAGCAGCTCCTCGGGGGTGGATGGAAACACCATATATTTT. Its protein product is CASSSSGVDGNTIYF.

This chain connects TRBV27 to TRBJ2-5; D possibly uses TRBD1 or TRBD2 (5 bases each). The germline gives CDR1 MNHEY, CDR2 SMNVEV (reference sequence). V dropped 1 base and J dropped 1 base, with 7 bases sitting between them. The CDR3 has 14 amino acids. The CDR3 here is CASSLWGPQETQYF. DNA of the CDR3: TGTGCCAGCAGTTTATGGGGACCCCAAGAGACCCAGTACTTC.

The chain uses TRBV5-1 and TRBJ2-1; 10 bases fit TRBD1. This CDR3 has 15 amino acids. V shed 4 bases and J 5 bases; nucleotides not matched to a gene: 6. Germline V gene lookup returns CDR1 SGHRS and CDR2 YFSETQ. In nucleotides, the CDR3 is TGCGCCAGCAGCGCCGGGACAGGGGTTAACAATGAGCAGTTCTTC. It is translated as CASSAGTGVNNEQFF.

This clone was recorded once. V is TRBV5-6 and J is TRBJ2-5; unclear D gene. The CDR3 runs 15 residues. Trimming cost V 0 bases and J 1 base, with 10 bases left between them. Germline CDR1 and CDR2: SGHDT and YYEEEE. CDR3 nucleotides: TGTGCCAGCAGCTTGGGTCCGTCCCTCCAAGAGACCCAGTACTTC. This codes for CASSLGPSLQETQYF.

The chain recombines TRBV28 with TRBJ2-7; the match to TRBD2 covers 8 bases. After removal of 3 bases from V and 4 bases from J, the junction contained 5 bases not matched to a gene. Per germline, CDR1 MDHEN and CDR2 SYDVKM. The CDR3 loop spans 14 amino acids. This CDR3 reads CASSFGGGTYEQYF. CDR3 DNA sequence: TGTGCCAGCAGTTTTGGCGGGGGGACGTACGAGCAGTACTTC.